These T cell receptor beta chains were read from a single sample in a study of OX40 agonist ivuxolimab in advanced cancers. The assay was immunoSEQ multiplex PCR, and TCRdb's table has in-frame clones only and misses some. The table lists 95,000 to 100,000 clones, about four fifths of them singletons. The material sequenced was CD4+ or CD8+ T cells sorted from blood, taken in a trial of the OX40 agonist ivuxolimab. These receptors were taken from an adult with an advanced solid tumor such as melanoma, head and neck, liver or kidney cancer. The CDR3 runs from the conserved cysteine through the conserved F or W. Each record gives: J gene, clone size, D gene, V gene, CDR3 protein, CDR3 DNA. D genes are given only for firm matches. The size entry is marked missing in some rows and otherwise reads once, few, many or a size class.

j_call: TRBJ1-5
clone_size: .
d_call: .
v_call: TRBV9
cdr3_aa: CASSVGDSNQPQHF
cdr3_nt: TGTGCCAGCAGCGTAGGGGATAGCAATCAGCCCCAGCATTTT

j_call: TRBJ2-7
clone_size: .
d_call: TRBD1
v_call: TRBV19
cdr3_aa: CASTLTGTGHYEQYF
cdr3_nt: TGTGCCAGTACCCTGACCGGGACAGGGCACTACGAGCAGTACTTC

j_call: TRBJ1-6
clone_size: .
d_call: .
v_call: TRBV19
cdr3_aa: CASSRAREGRISPLHF
cdr3_nt: TGTGCCAGTAGTAGGGCCAGGGAGGGTCGTATATCACCCCTCCACTTT

j_call: TRBJ2-5
clone_size: .
d_call: TRBD1
v_call: TRBV19
cdr3_aa: CASSIQGGGETQYF
cdr3_nt: TGTGCCAGTAGTATACAAGGGGGCGGCGAGACCCAGTACTTC

j_call: TRBJ1-1
clone_size: .
d_call: .
v_call: TRBV9
cdr3_aa: CASSVTVNTEAFF
cdr3_nt: TGTGCCAGCAGCGTGACAGTGAACACTGAAGCTTTCTTT

j_call: TRBJ2-1
clone_size: .
d_call: .
v_call: TRBV2
cdr3_aa: CASSEELADYNEQFF
cdr3_nt: TGTGCCAGCAGTGAAGAACTAGCAGACTACAATGAGCAGTTCTTC

j_call: TRBJ2-7
clone_size: .
d_call: TRBD1
v_call: TRBV19
cdr3_aa: CASSVSGGAVGYEQYF
cdr3_nt: TGTGCCAGTAGTGTCTCAGGGGGCGCGGTTGGCTACGAGCAGTACTTC

j_call: TRBJ2-2
clone_size: .
d_call: TRBD2
v_call: TRBV2
cdr3_aa: CASSDNFGLAGGTGELFF
cdr3_nt: TGTGCCAGCAGCGACAACTTCGGACTAGCGGGAGGGACCGGGGAGCTGTTTTTT

j_call: TRBJ2-1
clone_size: .
d_call: .
v_call: TRBV19
cdr3_aa: CASTRGVEQFF
cdr3_nt: TGTGCCAGTACCCGTGGCGTAGAGCAGTTCTTC

j_call: TRBJ2-7
clone_size: .
d_call: .
v_call: TRBV5-1
cdr3_aa: CASSPQGEVYEQYF
cdr3_nt: TGCGCCAGCAGTCCGCAGGGTGAGGTCTACGAGCAGTACTTC

j_call: TRBJ1-5
clone_size: .
d_call: .
v_call: TRBV4-1
cdr3_aa: CASSQGGVAKPQHF
cdr3_nt: TGCGCCAGCAGCCAAGGGGGGGTAGCCAAGCCCCAGCATTTT

j_call: TRBJ2-7
clone_size: .
d_call: .
v_call: TRBV27
cdr3_aa: CASSSPAYEQYF
cdr3_nt: TGTGCCAGCAGTTCCCCAGCCTACGAGCAGTACTTC

j_call: TRBJ1-1
clone_size: .
d_call: .
v_call: TRBV2
cdr3_aa: CASKWEGQMNTEAFF
cdr3_nt: TGTGCCAGCAAATGGGAGGGGCAGATGAACACTGAAGCTTTCTTT

j_call: TRBJ1-1
clone_size: .
d_call: .
v_call: TRBV6-4
cdr3_aa: CASSTAPNTEAFF
cdr3_nt: TGTGCCAGCAGTACAGCGCCCAACACTGAAGCTTTCTTT

j_call: TRBJ1-6
clone_size: few
d_call: .
v_call: TRBV19
cdr3_aa: CASSIRGPNSPLHF
cdr3_nt: TGTGCCAGTAGTATCAGGGGCCCGAATTCACCCCTCCACTTT

j_call: TRBJ2-7
clone_size: .
d_call: .
v_call: TRBV4-2
cdr3_aa: CASSHSGGGSAYEQYF
cdr3_nt: TGTGCCAGCAGCCACTCCGGGGGCGGGAGTGCCTACGAGCAGTACTTC

j_call: TRBJ2-3
clone_size: once
d_call: .
v_call: TRBV4-1
cdr3_aa: CASSPWTAKEDTQYF
cdr3_nt: TGCGCCAGCAGCCCCTGGACTGCTAAGGAGGATACGCAGTATTTT

j_call: TRBJ2-3
clone_size: few
d_call: TRBD1
v_call: TRBV4-3
cdr3_aa: CASSFWSGGEGTDTQYF
cdr3_nt: TGCGCCAGCAGCTTCTGGTCAGGGGGCGAAGGGACAGATACGCAGTATTTT

j_call: TRBJ1-1
clone_size: .
d_call: .
v_call: TRBV28
cdr3_aa: CASSAPPGVGTEAFF
cdr3_nt: TGTGCCAGCAGTGCCCCCCCGGGGGTGGGCACTGAAGCTTTCTTT

j_call: TRBJ2-3
clone_size: once
d_call: TRBD1
v_call: TRBV6-1
cdr3_aa: CASSDVGTGITDTQYF
cdr3_nt: TGTGCCAGCAGTGATGTTGGGACAGGCATCACAGATACGCAGTATTTT

j_call: TRBJ1-3
clone_size: .
d_call: .
v_call: TRBV5-1
cdr3_aa: CASSFEGTGNTIYF
cdr3_nt: TGCGCCAGCAGCTTTGAAGGCACGGGAAACACCATATATTTT

j_call: TRBJ2-5
clone_size: .
d_call: .
v_call: TRBV5-1
cdr3_aa: CASSSTTWGETQYF
cdr3_nt: TGCGCCAGCAGCTCGACGACTTGGGGGGAGACCCAGTACTTC

j_call: TRBJ2-7
clone_size: .
d_call: .
v_call: TRBV7-9
cdr3_aa: CASSLLWDNRYEQYF
cdr3_nt: TGTGCCAGCAGCTTACTCTGGGATAATCGCTACGAGCAGTACTTC

j_call: TRBJ2-1
clone_size: .
d_call: TRBD2
v_call: TRBV18
cdr3_aa: CASSALGRGGEQFF
cdr3_nt: TGTGCCAGCTCAGCGTTGGGGAGGGGCGGTGAGCAGTTCTTC

j_call: TRBJ2-3
clone_size: .
d_call: TRBD2
v_call: TRBV30
cdr3_aa: CAWRHAGGVADTQYF
cdr3_nt: TGTGCCTGGAGACACGCGGGAGGGGTGGCAGATACGCAGTATTTT

j_call: TRBJ2-1
clone_size: .
d_call: TRBD2
v_call: TRBV7-2
cdr3_aa: CASSLHIAGGNYNEQFF
cdr3_nt: TGTGCCAGCAGCCTACATATAGCGGGAGGTAACTACAATGAGCAGTTCTTC

j_call: TRBJ2-1
clone_size: .
d_call: .
v_call: TRBV28
cdr3_aa: CASSSGGRYNEQFF
cdr3_nt: TGTGCCAGCAGTTCCGGGGGCAGGTACAATGAGCAGTTCTTC

j_call: TRBJ2-5
clone_size: .
d_call: TRBD2
v_call: TRBV5-5
cdr3_aa: CASSFPSGRETQYF
cdr3_nt: TGTGCCAGCAGCTTTCCAAGCGGGAGGGAGACCCAGTACTTC

j_call: TRBJ2-7
clone_size: .
d_call: .
v_call: TRBV6-5
cdr3_aa: CASSPRDGDYEQYF
cdr3_nt: TGTGCCAGCAGTCCTAGGGACGGGGACTACGAGCAGTACTTC

j_call: TRBJ1-2
clone_size: .
d_call: .
v_call: TRBV6-5
cdr3_aa: CASRPAGPNYGYTF
cdr3_nt: TGTGCCAGCAGACCTGCAGGGCCAAACTATGGCTACACCTTC

j_call: TRBJ1-5
clone_size: .
d_call: .
v_call: TRBV28
cdr3_aa: CASSLLDNNQPQHF
cdr3_nt: TGTGCCAGCAGTTTACTTGACAACAATCAGCCCCAGCATTTT

j_call: TRBJ2-7
clone_size: .
d_call: TRBD1
v_call: TRBV6-5
cdr3_aa: CASSRQAGGYEQYF
cdr3_nt: TGTGCCAGCAGTCGCCAGGCAGGGGGCTACGAGCAGTACTTC

j_call: TRBJ1-1
clone_size: .
d_call: .
v_call: TRBV28
cdr3_aa: CASSLRSRQGNTEAFF
cdr3_nt: TGTGCCAGCAGTTTAAGGTCGAGGCAGGGGAACACTGAAGCTTTCTTT

j_call: TRBJ1-1
clone_size: few
d_call: TRBD1
v_call: TRBV5-1
cdr3_aa: CASSLADRQGKAFF
cdr3_nt: TGCGCCAGCAGCTTGGCCGATCGACAGGGGAAAGCTTTCTTT

j_call: TRBJ2-5
clone_size: .
d_call: .
v_call: TRBV25-1
cdr3_aa: CASSVGRSFQETQYF
cdr3_nt: TGTGCCAGCAGTGTTGGACGTAGCTTCCAAGAGACCCAGTACTTC

j_call: TRBJ2-3
clone_size: .
d_call: TRBD2
v_call: TRBV29-1
cdr3_aa: CSFAGRSGSNADTQYF
cdr3_nt: TGCAGCTTCGCGGGTAGGAGCGGGAGTAACGCAGATACGCAGTATTTT

j_call: TRBJ2-1
clone_size: .
d_call: .
v_call: TRBV5-6
cdr3_aa: CASSLTAGAQFF
cdr3_nt: TGTGCCAGCAGCTTGACTGCCGGTGCGCAGTTCTTC

j_call: TRBJ2-3
clone_size: few
d_call: .
v_call: TRBV10-2
cdr3_aa: CASSEVRATQYF
cdr3_nt: TGCGCCAGCAGTGAGGTCCGGGCTACGCAGTATTTT

j_call: TRBJ1-6
clone_size: .
d_call: .
v_call: TRBV9
cdr3_aa: CASSVAPGNSPLHF
cdr3_nt: TGTGCCAGCAGCGTAGCCCCCGGGAATTCACCCCTCCACTTT

j_call: TRBJ1-5
clone_size: .
d_call: .
v_call: TRBV7-8
cdr3_aa: CASSTDSNQPQHF
cdr3_nt: TGTGCCAGCAGCACCGACAGCAATCAGCCCCAGCATTTT

j_call: TRBJ2-3
clone_size: .
d_call: TRBD1
v_call: TRBV7-6
cdr3_aa: CASSLLGQDYSTDTQYF
cdr3_nt: TGTGCCAGCAGCTTATTGGGACAGGACTACAGCACAGATACGCAGTATTTT

j_call: TRBJ2-2
clone_size: .
d_call: TRBD1
v_call: TRBV5-1
cdr3_aa: CASTRDSATGELFF
cdr3_nt: TGCGCCAGCACCCGGGACAGTGCCACCGGGGAGCTGTTTTTT

j_call: TRBJ1-2
clone_size: .
d_call: .
v_call: TRBV7-2
cdr3_aa: CASSLEGLGGYTF
cdr3_nt: TGTGCCAGCAGCTTAGAGGGGCTTGGCGGCTACACCTTC

j_call: TRBJ2-5
clone_size: .
d_call: .
v_call: TRBV5-1
cdr3_aa: CASSHLGGPETQYF
cdr3_nt: TGCGCCAGCTCTCATCTAGGGGGGCCAGAGACCCAGTACTTC

j_call: TRBJ2-7
clone_size: .
d_call: .
v_call: TRBV6-5
cdr3_aa: CASSYGGTPLEQYF
cdr3_nt: TGTGCCAGCAGTTACGGCGGGACACCCCTCGAGCAGTACTTC

j_call: TRBJ2-5
clone_size: .
d_call: .
v_call: TRBV7-2
cdr3_aa: CASSPEAQAGSSQYF
cdr3_nt: TGTGCCAGCAGCCCGGAGGCCCAGGCCGGGTCTTCCCAGTACTTC

j_call: TRBJ1-1
clone_size: .
d_call: TRBD1
v_call: TRBV18
cdr3_aa: CASSLQGFETEAFF
cdr3_nt: TGTGCCAGCTCATTACAGGGGTTCGAAACTGAAGCTTTCTTT

j_call: TRBJ2-2
clone_size: .
d_call: TRBD2
v_call: TRBV29-1
cdr3_aa: CSVVAGVNTGELFF
cdr3_nt: TGCAGCGTTGTGGCGGGAGTGAACACCGGGGAGCTGTTTTTT

j_call: TRBJ2-3
clone_size: .
d_call: TRBD2
v_call: TRBV30
cdr3_aa: CAWRAFSGKGTDTQYF
cdr3_nt: TGTGCCTGGAGAGCTTTTAGCGGGAAGGGCACAGATACGCAGTATTTT

j_call: TRBJ2-7
clone_size: .
d_call: .
v_call: TRBV5-1
cdr3_aa: CASSFRGTSSYEQYF
cdr3_nt: TGCGCCAGCAGCTTTCGCGGGACCAGCTCCTACGAGCAGTACTTC